The text below deals with one T cell receptor beta chain. This entry belongs to a study of response to subunit inactivated influenza vaccine. CDR3 length: 13 amino acids. Trimming took 7 bases from V and 0 from J, leaving 12 bases between them. Germline V lookup: CDR1 SQVTM, CDR2 ANQGSEA. One entry per CDR3 protein results from TCRdb running MiXCR on the RT-PCR reads. This sample has 630,000 or so distinct CDR3 sequences; around 14% occur once, and the top ten carry under 14%. The sample was PBMCs from blood, taken about 13 days after vaccination. The chain carries TRBV29-1 and TRBJ1-1; possible D gene TRBD1, 6 bases. This receptor was taken from a man between 50 and 59 years old who received an inactivated influenza vaccine. The CDR3, as DNA: TGCAGCGGGGGGCGGGGAATGAACACTGAAGCTTTCTTT. Its protein is CSGGRGMNTEAFF.